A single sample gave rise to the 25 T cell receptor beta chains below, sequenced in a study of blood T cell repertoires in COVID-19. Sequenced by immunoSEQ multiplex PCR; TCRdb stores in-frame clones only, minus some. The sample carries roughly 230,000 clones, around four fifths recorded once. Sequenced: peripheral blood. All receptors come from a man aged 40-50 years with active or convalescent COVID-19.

The CDR3 DNA reads as TGTGCCAGCAGCCAATCCTCACAGGGTTATGGCTACACCTTC. Translation: CASSQSSQGYGYTF. V and J are TRBV16 and TRBJ1-2; possibly TRBD1 for D (6 bases). Germline CDR1 and CDR2: KGHSY and FQNENV. The CDR3 length is 14 residues. The germline V and J ends were trimmed by 0 bases and 5 bases, with 10 bases remaining between them.

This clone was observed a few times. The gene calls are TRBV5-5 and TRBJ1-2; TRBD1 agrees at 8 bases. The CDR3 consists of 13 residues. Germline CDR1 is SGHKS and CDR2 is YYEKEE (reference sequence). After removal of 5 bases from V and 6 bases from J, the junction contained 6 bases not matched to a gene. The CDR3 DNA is TGTGCCAGCAGTCTTCAGGGGGCGAATGGCTACACCTTC. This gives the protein CASSLQGANGYTF.

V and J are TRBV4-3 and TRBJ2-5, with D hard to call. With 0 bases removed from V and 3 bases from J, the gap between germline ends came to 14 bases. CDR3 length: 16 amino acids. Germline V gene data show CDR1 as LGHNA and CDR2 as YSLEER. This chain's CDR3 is CASSQEGLNDEETQYF. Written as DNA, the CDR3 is TGCGCCAGCAGCCAAGAGGGCTTGAATGACGAAGAGACCCAGTACTTC.

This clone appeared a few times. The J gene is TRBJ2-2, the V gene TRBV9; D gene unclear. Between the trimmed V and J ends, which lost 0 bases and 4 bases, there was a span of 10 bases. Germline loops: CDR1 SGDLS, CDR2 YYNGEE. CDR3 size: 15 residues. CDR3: CASSVAIGLTGELFF. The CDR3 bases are TGTGCCAGCAGCGTAGCTATCGGTCTCACCGGGGAGCTGTTTTTT.

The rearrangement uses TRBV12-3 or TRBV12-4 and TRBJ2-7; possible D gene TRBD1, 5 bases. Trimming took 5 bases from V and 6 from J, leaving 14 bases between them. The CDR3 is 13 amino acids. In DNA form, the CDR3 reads TGTGCCAGCAGTCCAGGGATTGTGGTCGAGCAGTACTTC. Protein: CASSPGIVVEQYF.

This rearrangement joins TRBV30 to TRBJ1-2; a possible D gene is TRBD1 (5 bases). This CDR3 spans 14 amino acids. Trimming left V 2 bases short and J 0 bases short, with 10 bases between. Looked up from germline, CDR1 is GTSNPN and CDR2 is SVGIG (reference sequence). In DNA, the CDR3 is TGTGCCTGGAGTCGAGAGACAGCTAACTATGGCTACACCTTC. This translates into CAWSRETANYGYTF. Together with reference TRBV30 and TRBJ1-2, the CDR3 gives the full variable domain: SQTIHQWPATLVQPVGSPLSLECTVEGTSNPNLYWYRQAAGRGLQLLFYSVGIGQISSEVPQNLSASRPQDRQFILSSKKLLLSDSGFYLCAWSRETANYGYTFGSGTRLTVV.

DNA of the CDR3: TGTGCCAGCAGCCTACAGGGGGGAGGGACTGAAGCTTTCTTT. Its translation: CASSLQGGGTEAFF. The rearrangement joins TRBV7-9 to TRBJ1-1, with 8 nucleotides matching TRBD1. Germline V CDR1 and CDR2: SEHNR, FQNEAQ (reference sequence). The CDR3 has 14 amino acids. V lost 5 bases to trimming and J lost 5 bases; unmatched junction nucleotides: 7.

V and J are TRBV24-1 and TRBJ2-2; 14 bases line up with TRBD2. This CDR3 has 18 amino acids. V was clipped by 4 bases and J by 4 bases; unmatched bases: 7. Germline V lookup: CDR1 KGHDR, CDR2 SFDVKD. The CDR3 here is CATSDPGLAGEGTGELFF. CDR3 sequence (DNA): TGTGCCACCAGTGACCCGGGACTAGCGGGGGAAGGCACCGGGGAGCTGTTTTTT.

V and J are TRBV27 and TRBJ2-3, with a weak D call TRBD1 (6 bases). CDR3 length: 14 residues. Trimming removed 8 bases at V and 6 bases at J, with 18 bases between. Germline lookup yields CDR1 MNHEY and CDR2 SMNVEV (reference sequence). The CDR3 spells CASAPLHRDDTQYF. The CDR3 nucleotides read TGTGCCAGCGCCCCCTTACACAGGGACGATACGCAGTATTTT.

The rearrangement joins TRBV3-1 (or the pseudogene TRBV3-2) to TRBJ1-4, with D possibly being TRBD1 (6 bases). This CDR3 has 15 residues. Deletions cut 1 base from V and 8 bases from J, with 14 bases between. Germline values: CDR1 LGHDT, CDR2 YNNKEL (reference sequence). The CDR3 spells CASSQGQGLEEKLFF. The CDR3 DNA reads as TGTGCCAGCAGCCAAGGTCAGGGGCTAGAAGAAAAACTGTTTTTT.

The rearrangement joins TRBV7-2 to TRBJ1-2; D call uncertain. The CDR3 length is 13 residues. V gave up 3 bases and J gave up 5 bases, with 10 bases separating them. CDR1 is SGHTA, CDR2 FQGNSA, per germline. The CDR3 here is CASSFTLQYGYTF. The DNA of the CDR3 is TGTGCCAGCAGCTTTACATTGCAGTATGGCTACACCTTC.

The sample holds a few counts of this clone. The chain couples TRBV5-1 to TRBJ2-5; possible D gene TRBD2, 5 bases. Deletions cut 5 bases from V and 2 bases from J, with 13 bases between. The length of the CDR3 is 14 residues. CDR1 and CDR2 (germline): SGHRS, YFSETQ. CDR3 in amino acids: CASRGLEVQETQYF. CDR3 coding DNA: TGCGCCAGCAGAGGGTTGGAGGTACAAGAGACCCAGTACTTC.

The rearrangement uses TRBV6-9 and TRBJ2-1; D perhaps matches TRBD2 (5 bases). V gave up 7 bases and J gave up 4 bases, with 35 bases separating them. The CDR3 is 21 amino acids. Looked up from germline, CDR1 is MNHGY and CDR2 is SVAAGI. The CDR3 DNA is TGTGCCAGCACAGTTAGGTTAATACTAGTGGATGGACTCCGCCCGTACAATGAGCAGTTCTTC. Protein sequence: CASTVRLILVDGLRPYNEQFF.

Here the CDR3 DNA reads TGTGCCAGCAGTAATGTGATGGCAGGAGAAGCTTTCTTT. Its translation is CASSNVMAGEAFF. This chain uses TRBV6-2 or TRBV6-3 with TRBJ1-1; D is uncertain. The V and J ends lost 5 bases and 8 bases respectively, with 15 bases between them. This CDR3 is built from 13 residues. CDR1 is MNHEY, CDR2 SVGEGT, per germline.

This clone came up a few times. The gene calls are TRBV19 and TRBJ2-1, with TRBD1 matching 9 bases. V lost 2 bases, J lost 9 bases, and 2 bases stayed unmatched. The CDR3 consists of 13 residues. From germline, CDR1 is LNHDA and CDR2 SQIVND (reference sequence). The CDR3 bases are TGTGCCAGTAGTATAACAGGGGGCAGTGAGCAGTTCTTC. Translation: CASSITGGSEQFF. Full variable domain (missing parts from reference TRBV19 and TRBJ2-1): DGGITQSPKYLFRKEGQNVTLSCEQNLNHDAMYWYRQDPGQGLRLIYYSQIVNDFQKGDIAEGYSVSREKKESFPLTVTSAQKNPTAFYLCASSITGGSEQFFGPGTRLTVL.

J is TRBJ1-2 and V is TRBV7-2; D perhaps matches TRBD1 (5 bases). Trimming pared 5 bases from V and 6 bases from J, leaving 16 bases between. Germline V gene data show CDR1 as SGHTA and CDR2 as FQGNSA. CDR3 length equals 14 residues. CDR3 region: CASSPGLGWDGYTF. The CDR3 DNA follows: TGTGCCAGCAGCCCGGGACTGGGATGGGATGGCTACACCTTC.

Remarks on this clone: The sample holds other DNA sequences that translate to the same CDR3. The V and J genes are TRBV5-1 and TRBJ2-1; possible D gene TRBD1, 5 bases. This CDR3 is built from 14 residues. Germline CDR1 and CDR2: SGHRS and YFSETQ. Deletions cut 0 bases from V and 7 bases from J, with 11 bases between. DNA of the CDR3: TGCGCCAGCAGCTTGGAGGGCCAGGGAAATGAGCAGTTCTTC. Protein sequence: CASSLEGQGNEQFF. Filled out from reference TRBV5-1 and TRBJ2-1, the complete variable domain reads KAGVTQTPRYLIKTRGQQVTLSCSPISGHRSVSWYQQTPGQGLQFLFEYFSETQRNKGNFPGRFSGRQFSNSRSEMNVSTLELGDSALYLCASSLEGQGNEQFFGPGTRLTVL.

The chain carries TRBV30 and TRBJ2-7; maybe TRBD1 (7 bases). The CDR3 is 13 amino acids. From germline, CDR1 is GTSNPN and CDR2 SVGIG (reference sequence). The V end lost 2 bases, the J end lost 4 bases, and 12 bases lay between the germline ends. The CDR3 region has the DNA TGTGCCTGGAGTCGCGGGACAGAGTACGAGCAGTACTTC. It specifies CAWSRGTEYEQYF.

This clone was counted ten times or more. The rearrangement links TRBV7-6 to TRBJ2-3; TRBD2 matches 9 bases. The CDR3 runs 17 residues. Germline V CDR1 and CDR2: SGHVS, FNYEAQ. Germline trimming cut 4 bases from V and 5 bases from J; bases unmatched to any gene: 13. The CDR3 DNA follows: TGTGCCAGCAGCTCCCGTGGGCTAGCGGGATCAGGAGATACGCAGTATTTT. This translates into CASSSRGLAGSGDTQYF.

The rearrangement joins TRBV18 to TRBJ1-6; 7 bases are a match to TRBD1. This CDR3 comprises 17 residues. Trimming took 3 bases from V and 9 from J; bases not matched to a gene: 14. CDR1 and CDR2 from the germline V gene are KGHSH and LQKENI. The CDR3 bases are TGTGCCAGCTCACCGATGGACATTACAGGGGCCGGTTCACCCCTCCACTTT. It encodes CASSPMDITGAGSPLHF.

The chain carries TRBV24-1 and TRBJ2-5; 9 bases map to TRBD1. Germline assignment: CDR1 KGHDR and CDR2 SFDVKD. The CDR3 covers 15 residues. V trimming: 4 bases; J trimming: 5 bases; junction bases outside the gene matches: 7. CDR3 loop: CATSDYGQGKETQYF. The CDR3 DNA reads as TGTGCCACCAGTGACTATGGACAGGGGAAGGAGACCCAGTACTTC.

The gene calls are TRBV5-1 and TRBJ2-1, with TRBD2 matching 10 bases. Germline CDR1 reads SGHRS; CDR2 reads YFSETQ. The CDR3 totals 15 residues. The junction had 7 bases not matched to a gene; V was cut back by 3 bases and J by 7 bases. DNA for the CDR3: TGCGCCAGCAGCTGGTCTAGCGGGAGCGCTAATGAGCAGTTCTTC. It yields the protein CASSWSSGSANEQFF. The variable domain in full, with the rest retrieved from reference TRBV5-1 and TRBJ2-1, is KAGVTQTPRYLIKTRGQQVTLSCSPISGHRSVSWYQQTPGQGLQFLFEYFSETQRNKGNFPGRFSGRQFSNSRSEMNVSTLELGDSALYLCASSWSSGSANEQFFGPGTRLTVL.

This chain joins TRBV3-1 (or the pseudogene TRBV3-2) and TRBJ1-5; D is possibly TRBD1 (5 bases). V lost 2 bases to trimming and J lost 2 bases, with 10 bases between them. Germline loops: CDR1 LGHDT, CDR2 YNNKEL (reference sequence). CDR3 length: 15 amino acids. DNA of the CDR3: TGTGCCAGCAGCCAATTTGCGGGGGGCAATCAGCCCCAGCATTTT. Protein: CASSQFAGGNQPQHF.

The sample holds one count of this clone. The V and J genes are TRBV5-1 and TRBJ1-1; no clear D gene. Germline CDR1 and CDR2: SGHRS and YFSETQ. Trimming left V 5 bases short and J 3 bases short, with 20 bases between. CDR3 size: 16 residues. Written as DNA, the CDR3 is TGCGCCAGCAGATATATGTTAGGTGGCCGGGACACTGAAGCTTTCTTT. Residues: CASRYMLGGRDTEAFF.

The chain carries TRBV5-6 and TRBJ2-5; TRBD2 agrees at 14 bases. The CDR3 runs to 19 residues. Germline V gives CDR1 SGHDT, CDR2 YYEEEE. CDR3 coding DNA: TGTGTGGGAGCAGCTTGGACTAGCGGGGGGTTACTGTACCAAGAGACCCAGTACTTC. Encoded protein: CVGAAWTSGGLLYQETQYF.